The 27 T cell receptor beta chains listed next were all sequenced from one sample in a study of OX40 agonist ivuxolimab in advanced cancers. The data were produced by immunoSEQ multiplex PCR, yet TCRdb's version contains in-frame clones alone and is incomplete. The sample comprises approximately 87,000 clones, 88% of which are singletons, and roughly 4% rests with the top ten. Material: CD4+ or CD8+ T cells sorted from blood, obtained in a trial of the OX40 agonist ivuxolimab. The receptors here all came from an adult with an advanced solid tumor such as melanoma, head and neck, liver or kidney cancer.

The J gene is TRBJ2-3, the V gene TRBV5-4, with D perhaps TRBD1 or TRBD2 (6 bases each). V lost 0 bases and J lost 3, with 14 bases in between. Looked up from germline, CDR1 is SGHNT and CDR2 is YYREEE (reference sequence). The CDR3 is 16 residues long. The CDR3 DNA sequence: TGTGCCAGCAGCTTGGCGCTTGGGGGGCGGACAGATACGCAGTATTTT. It specifies CASSLALGGRTDTQYF.

This chain joins TRBV5-1 and TRBJ2-3, with D uncertain. CDR1 is SGHRS, CDR2 YFSETQ, per germline. The CDR3 length is 14 residues. V was shortened by 4 bases and J by 9 bases, with 18 bases between the two germline ends. CDR3 sequence reads: CASSLDPPGQTQYF. CDR3 in DNA: TGCGCCAGCAGCCTGGACCCCCCTGGGCAAACGCAGTATTTT.

V is TRBV9 and J is TRBJ1-2, with 7 bases fitting TRBD1. Trimming took 2 bases from V and 6 from J; bases not matched to a gene: 7. Germline CDR1 and CDR2: SGDLS and YYNGEE. The CDR3 has 14 residues. CDR3 coding DNA: TGTGCCAGCAGCGTGCGGGGGACAGCCGATGGCTACACCTTC. It encodes CASSVRGTADGYTF.

The rearrangement uses TRBV5-8 and TRBJ1-2, with D hard to call. The CDR3 is 14 residues long. V lost 2 bases, J lost 0 bases, and 8 bases lay in between. Germline V gene data show CDR1 as SGHTS and CDR2 as YDEGEE. The CDR3 nucleotides read TGTGCCAGCAGCTTTTCTGGAACTAACTATGGCTACACCTTC. Amino acids: CASSFSGTNYGYTF.

This chain connects TRBV7-8 to TRBJ2-7; 9 bases are a match to TRBD2. The CDR3 contains 15 residues. Looked up from germline, CDR1 is SGHVS and CDR2 is FQNEAQ. Losses at the gene ends were 1 base for V and 2 bases for J; bases not matched to a gene: 3. The CDR3 DNA is TGTGCCAGCAGCTTAGAGAGCGGGGGGACCTACGAGCAGTACTTC. Protein sequence: CASSLESGGTYEQYF.

The gene calls are TRBV7-8 and TRBJ2-3; no definite D call. Germline values: CDR1 SGHVS, CDR2 FQNEAQ. V dropped 0 bases and J dropped 7 bases, with 2 bases sitting between them. CDR3 length: 11 residues. The CDR3, as DNA: TGTGCCAGCAGCTTAGCTAATACGCAGTATTTT. Translating gives CASSLANTQYF.

Only one count was recorded for this clone. The rearrangement links TRBV10-3 to TRBJ2-7, with TRBD2 matching over 7 bases. Per germline, CDR1 ENHRY and CDR2 SYGVKD. CDR3 length equals 14 residues. V shed 7 bases and J 6 bases; nucleotides not matched to a gene: 12. CDR3 region: CAIKPAGESSEQYF. The CDR3 coding sequence is TGTGCCATCAAGCCGGCGGGAGAATCCAGCGAGCAGTACTTC.

This rearrangement joins TRBV4-1 to TRBJ2-5, with D perhaps given as TRBD1 or TRBD2 (5 bases each). The CDR3 is made up of 14 amino acids. Germline V gene sequence: CDR1 MGHRA, CDR2 YSYEKL. V was trimmed by 4 bases and J by 5 bases, leaving 14 bases between them. The CDR3 protein is CASSRDTGRETQYF. The CDR3 region has the DNA TGCGCCAGCAGCCGAGATACGGGGCGGGAGACCCAGTACTTC.

This rearrangement joins TRBV7-3 to TRBJ2-2; TRBD2 is a possible D gene (5 bases). V was cut by 6 bases and J by 5 bases, with 10 bases left in between. Germline lookup yields CDR1 SGHTA and CDR2 FQGTGA. This CDR3 spans 13 amino acids. The CDR3 DNA follows: TGTGCCAGCAGTTCACCGGGGACCGGGGAGCTGTTTTTT. Translated: CASSSPGTGELFF.

The J gene is TRBJ1-4, the V gene TRBV4-1; tentative D call: TRBD1 (6 bases). CDR3 length: 12 residues. Germline CDR1 MGHRA, CDR2 YSYEKL. V lost 5 bases and J 8 bases, leaving 9 bases between the germline ends. CDR3 bases: TGCGCCAGCAGCGTCAGGGGAGAAAAACTGTTTTTT. Protein product: CASSVRGEKLFF.

Notes on this clone: A read error is likely, as this CDR3 ends without the conserved phenylalanine or tryptophan. The limits of the CDR3 on the DNA are not certain, so only TCRdb's listed CDR3 is given. The chain recombines TRBV21-1 with TRBJ1-5; the table's D call of TRBD1 was not tested on the DNA. TRBV21-1 is recorded as a pseudogene. Both ends counted, the CDR3 spans 8 residues. This chain's CDR3 is CASSKVQI.

The J gene is TRBJ1-2, the V gene TRBV28; D is uncertain. The CDR3 length is 11 residues. Between the trimmed V and J ends, which lost 5 bases and 8 bases, there was a span of 9 bases. CDR1 MDHEN and CDR2 SYDVKM come from the germline V gene. The CDR3: CASSDPRGYTF. The CDR3 DNA is TGTGCCAGCAGTGACCCCCGGGGCTACACCTTC.

The CDR3 DNA sequence: TGTGCCAGCAGTGAAATTAGCGGTAGCACAGATACGCAGTATTTT. This gives the protein CASSEISGSTDTQYF. The chain recombines TRBV6-1 with TRBJ2-3; possibly TRBD2 for D (6 bases). Germline V CDR1 and CDR2: MNHNS, SASEGT. This CDR3 is 15 amino acids long. Trimming left V 2 bases short and J 0 bases short, with 9 bases between.

The chain combines TRBV27 with TRBJ2-5; TRBD1 matches 7 bases. The germline V gene encodes CDR1 MNHEY and CDR2 SMNVEV (reference sequence). This CDR3 contains 14 residues. With 6 bases clipped from V and 4 bases from J, the junction kept 8 bases outside the gene matches. CDR3: CASRKQTGSETQYF. The CDR3 DNA reads as TGTGCCAGCAGGAAGCAGACAGGGTCAGAGACCCAGTACTTC.

V and J are TRBV9 and TRBJ1-5; no reliable D call. The germline V gene encodes CDR1 SGDLS and CDR2 YYNGEE. The CDR3 consists of 16 residues. Trimming left V 4 bases short and J 10 bases short, with 24 bases between. This chain's CDR3 is CASSSGRRVRSGPQHF. In nucleotides, the CDR3 is TGTGCCAGCAGCTCCGGTAGGCGGGTCAGGAGTGGCCCCCAGCATTTT.

The chain links TRBV11-3 to TRBJ2-5; D not resolved. There are 12 residues in the CDR3. Trimming shortened V by 6 bases and J by 5 bases, and 10 bases separated the two germline ends. CDR1 SGHNT and CDR2 YENEEA come from the germline V gene. The chain's CDR3 is CASSEQLETQYF. As DNA, the CDR3 is TGTGCCAGCAGTGAACAATTGGAGACCCAGTACTTC.

The genes are TRBV6-1 and TRBJ2-5; 9 positions agree with TRBD2. The J segment lost 7 bases and the V segment lost 4 bases, leaving 13 bases of the junction unmatched. The CDR3 runs 16 residues. Germline V gives CDR1 MNHNS, CDR2 SASEGT. CDR3 coding DNA: TGTGCCAGCAGTGCCCACCTAGCGGGGAATGTCGCGACCCAGTACTTC. Its protein is CASSAHLAGNVATQYF.

The chain carries TRBV19 and TRBJ1-3, with 8 bases identical to TRBD1. The V gene's germline CDR1 is LNHDA and CDR2 SQIVND (reference sequence). The trim removed 8 bases at V and 0 bases at J, leaving 3 bases unmatched. There are 14 residues in the CDR3. The CDR3 nucleotides read TGTGCCAGTTACGGACAGGGCTCTGGAAACACCATATATTTT. Its protein product is CASYGQGSGNTIYF.

This rearrangement joins TRBV5-8 to TRBJ2-1, with 9 bases lining up with TRBD2. Germline V gene lookup returns CDR1 SGHTS and CDR2 YDEGEE. Unmatched junction bases numbered 7, after V lost 4 bases and J lost 8 bases. CDR3 length equals 14 residues. CDR3: CASSRSSGTDEQFF. The CDR3, as DNA: TGTGCCAGCAGCCGCTCTAGCGGGACGGATGAGCAGTTCTTC.

This chain uses TRBV28 with TRBJ2-1; TRBD2 aligns across 9 bases. The J segment lost 7 bases and the V segment lost 6 bases, leaving 13 bases of the junction unmatched. The CDR3 loop spans 16 amino acids. CDR1 MDHEN and CDR2 SYDVKM come from the germline V gene. CDR3 nucleotides: TGTGCCAGCAGACCCGGAGGGCGGGAGGGCCGAAATGAGCAGTTCTTC. Amino acids: CASRPGGREGRNEQFF.

The chain links TRBV19 to TRBJ2-5, with 9 positions matching TRBD2. Germline assignment: CDR1 LNHDA and CDR2 SQIVND (reference sequence). The CDR3 has 16 amino acids. After removal of 3 bases from V and 6 bases from J, the junction contained 11 bases not matched to a gene. Here the CDR3 reads CASSMSWREGRQTQYF. CDR3 nucleotides: TGTGCCAGTAGTATGAGTTGGCGGGAGGGCCGTCAGACCCAGTACTTC.

V gene TRBV7-3 combines with J gene TRBJ2-1; D tentatively reads TRBD1 or TRBD2 (5 bases each). This CDR3 is 12 amino acids long. Germline CDR1 and CDR2: SGHTA and FQGTGA. Trimming cost V 5 bases and J 15 bases, with 17 bases left between them. CDR3 residues: CASSPEPGPPFF. The CDR3 DNA follows: TGTGCCAGCAGCCCCGAGCCGGGACCGCCGTTCTTC.

The CDR3 sequence: CASSTDRGNTEAFF. The CDR3 DNA sequence: TGTGCCAGCAGTACAGACAGGGGAAACACTGAAGCTTTCTTT. The chain has TRBV6-6 and TRBJ1-1, with 8 bases matching TRBD1. The CDR3 length is 14 residues. J was trimmed by 2 bases and V by 5 bases; bases with no gene match: 4. The germline gives CDR1 MNHNY, CDR2 SVGAGI (reference sequence).

This clone was recorded only once. This chain uses TRBV5-1 with TRBJ1-1; 9 bases are a match to TRBD1. Germline CDR1 SGHRS, CDR2 YFSETQ. This CDR3 has 14 residues. The ends lost 3 bases at V and 4 bases at J; junction bases unmatched: 4. The CDR3 region has the DNA TGCGCCAGCAGCTCACAGGGGGCAGGCACTGAAGCTTTCTTT. Translated: CASSSQGAGTEAFF.

The chain carries TRBV27 and TRBJ1-1, with D possibly TRBD1 on 5 matching bases. CDR1 is MNHEY and CDR2 is SMNVEV in the germline V gene (reference sequence). V was clipped by 2 bases and J by 10 bases, with 20 bases between them. This CDR3 region has 15 residues. The CDR3 DNA reads as TGTGCCAGCAGTTTAGTCATCGACTTCCCCGGGGGAGCTTTCTTT. Translation gives CASSLVIDFPGGAFF.

In its sample, this clone was seen a few times. The V gene is TRBV6-6, the J gene TRBJ2-5; maybe TRBD2 (6 bases). The ends were cut back, 2 bases at V and 5 bases at J, with 12 bases in the middle. Germline V gives CDR1 MNHNY, CDR2 SVGAGI (reference sequence). The CDR3 loop spans 14 amino acids. This CDR3 is CASSYGARGETQYF. As DNA, the CDR3 is TGTGCCAGCAGTTACGGGGCTCGGGGGGAGACCCAGTACTTC.

The J gene is TRBJ1-5, the V gene TRBV10-1; D is possibly TRBD1 (5 bases). The V end lost 0 bases, the J end lost 7 bases, and 13 bases lay between the germline ends. Germline values: CDR1 WNHNN, CDR2 SYGVQD (reference sequence). The CDR3 loop spans 15 amino acids. CDR3 sequence reads: CASSESLGPRQPQHF. In DNA form, the CDR3 reads TGCGCCAGCAGTGAGTCGTTGGGGCCCAGGCAGCCCCAGCATTTT.